A selection of T cell receptor beta chains follows, all from one sample in a study of T cell responses to AZD1222 COVID-19 vaccine. Sequencing used immunoSEQ multiplex PCR; TCRdb keeps in-frame clones, though not all of them. This table holds roughly 100,000 clones, about 87% found once. The source material was peripheral blood, sampled on day 0 of AZD1222 vaccination. These receptors came from an adult in good health. Each CDR3 is given with its conserved first and last residue. A D gene is named only where the DNA matches it firmly. Expanded clones get a size class; other rows say once, few or many, or leave the size out.

clone size	CDR3 length	V gene	D gene	J gene	CDR3 DNA	CDR3 protein
.	10	TRBV19	.	TRBJ1-2	TGTGCCAGTAATGGGGATGGCTACACCTTC	CASNGDGYTF
.	16	TRBV19	TRBD2	TRBJ2-5	TGTGCCAGTAGTACGGGACTAGCGGGGGCCGGAGAGACCCAGTACTTC	CASSTGLAGAGETQYF
.	16	TRBV15	.	TRBJ2-2	TGTGCCACCAGCCGAGGATCGCGGATTAACACCGGGGAGCTGTTTTTT	CATSRGSRINTGELFF
.	14	TRBV5-4	.	TRBJ1-6	TGTGCCAGCAGCTTTCGGGGGTTAAATTCACCCCTCCACTTT	CASSFRGLNSPLHF
.	15	TRBV4-1	.	TRBJ1-4	TGCGCCAGCAGCCGATCACGGACGGATAATGAAAAACTGTTTTTT	CASSRSRTDNEKLFF
few	12	TRBV6-5	.	TRBJ2-1	TGTGCCACTCCTTTGGTCTACAATGAGCAGTTCTTC	CATPLVYNEQFF
.	15	TRBV5-5	.	TRBJ1-3	TGTGCCAGCAGCTTTTTTTTGGTAGGAGGAAACACCATATATTTT	CASSFFLVGGNTIYF
.	13	TRBV12-5	.	TRBJ1-6	TGTGCTAGTGGTTTGCGAAGGGATTCACCCCTCCACTTT	CASGLRRDSPLHF
.	17	TRBV7-8	TRBD1	TRBJ1-3	TGTGCCAGCAGCCGAGGACAGGGGGGGATAACTGGAAACACCATATATTTT	CASSRGQGGITGNTIYF
.	17	TRBV7-2	TRBD2	TRBJ2-7	TGTGCCAGCAGCTCCAACCAAATAACTAGCGGGAGGTTGGGGCAGTACTTC	CASSSNQITSGRLGQYF
.	16	TRBV7-2	.	TRBJ1-1	TGTGCCAGCAGCTTTGGACCGATTTCCATGAACACTGAAGCTTTCTTT	CASSFGPISMNTEAFF
.	15	TRBV28	.	TRBJ2-7	TGTGCCAGCAGTTTATCTTTTAGAAGCTCCTACGAGCAGTACTTC	CASSLSFRSSYEQYF
.	14	TRBV18	.	TRBJ1-1	TGTGCCAGCTCACCACGGAGGGCCTCCACTGAAGCTTTCTTT	CASSPRRASTEAFF
.	15	TRBV9	.	TRBJ2-3	TGTGCCAGCAGCGTAGTATCCTACGGGGCCGATACGCAGTATTTT	CASSVVSYGADTQYF
.	16	TRBV7-2	TRBD2	TRBJ2-1	TGTGCCAGCAGCTTAGTGGCGGGGGGCTCCTACAATGAGCAGTTCTTC	CASSLVAGGSYNEQFF
.	17	TRBV5-1	TRBD1	TRBJ2-1	TGCGCCAGCAGCTTGGTGCAGGGGGCCATCCCGGGCAATGAGCAGTTCTTC	CASSLVQGAIPGNEQFF
.	13	TRBV28	.	TRBJ2-2	TGTGCCAGCAGTTTGCAGGGGCCCGGGGAGCTGTTTTTT	CASSLQGPGELFF
.	15	TRBV7-2	.	TRBJ2-7	TGTGCCAGCAGCCAGCAGGGTACGAGCTCCTACGAGCAGTACTTC	CASSQQGTSSYEQYF
.	16	TRBV9	TRBD1	TRBJ2-3	TGTGCCAGCAGCGCTTGGGACAGAAATTTAGTAGATACGCAGTATTTT	CASSAWDRNLVDTQYF
.	15	TRBV5-4	.	TRBJ2-7	TGTGCCAGCAGCATAACAGGGACCCACTCCTACGAGCAGTACTTC	CASSITGTHSYEQYF
.	18	TRBV6-2/TRBV6-3	.	TRBJ2-1	TGTGCCAGCAGTTACTCAGCCGGGACTCCTACTTTTTACAATGAGCAGTTCTTC	CASSYSAGTPTFYNEQFF
.	14	TRBV6-2/TRBV6-3	.	TRBJ2-7	TGTGCCAGCACCCCTAGCGTCGACGCGTACGAGCAGTACTTC	CASTPSVDAYEQYF
once	15	TRBV5-1	TRBD2	TRBJ2-3	TGCGCCAGCAGCCTCCCTAGCGGGGCCACAGATACGCAGTATTTT	CASSLPSGATDTQYF
.	11	TRBV21-1	.	TRBJ2-5	TGTGCCAGCCTGGGGTGGGAGACCCAGTACTTC	CASLGWETQYF
.	15	TRBV28	.	TRBJ1-5	TGTGCCAGCGGGTCCCGAGGGGAATTCGATCAGCCCCAGCATTTT	CASGSRGEFDQPQHF
.	14	TRBV28	.	TRBJ1-5	TGTGCCAGCACCTTGGGGGGGAGCAATCAGCCCCAGCATTTT	CASTLGGSNQPQHF
.	16	TRBV2	TRBD1	TRBJ2-7	TGTGCCAGCAGATCGAGCTCGGGACAGGTAACCTACGAGCAGTACTTC	CASRSSSGQVTYEQYF
.	15	TRBV6-2/TRBV6-3	TRBD1	TRBJ1-6	TGTGCCAGCAGCCAACTGACAGGGTCTAATTCACCCCTCCACTTT	CASSQLTGSNSPLHF
.	16	TRBV5-4	TRBD1	TRBJ1-6	TGTGCCAGCAGCTCGGGACAGGCCTTTTATAATTCACCCCTCCACTTT	CASSSGQAFYNSPLHF
.	11	TRBV29-1	.	TRBJ1-2	TGCAGCGTTGGAGGGGTCGACGGCTACACCTTC	CSVGGVDGYTF
.	16	TRBV25-1	TRBD1	TRBJ1-5	TGTGCCAGCAGGGAAAAACAGGGGAGCGCCGATCAGCCCCAGCATTTT	CASREKQGSADQPQHF
.	16	TRBV5-6	TRBD1	TRBJ1-1	TGTGCCAGCAGCTTTCGAGGGGGCTCTTTGAACACTGAAGCTTTCTTT	CASSFRGGSLNTEAFF
.	14	TRBV28	.	TRBJ2-4	TGTGCCAGCAGTTCCCAGGTAGCCAAAAACATTCAGTACTTC	CASSSQVAKNIQYF